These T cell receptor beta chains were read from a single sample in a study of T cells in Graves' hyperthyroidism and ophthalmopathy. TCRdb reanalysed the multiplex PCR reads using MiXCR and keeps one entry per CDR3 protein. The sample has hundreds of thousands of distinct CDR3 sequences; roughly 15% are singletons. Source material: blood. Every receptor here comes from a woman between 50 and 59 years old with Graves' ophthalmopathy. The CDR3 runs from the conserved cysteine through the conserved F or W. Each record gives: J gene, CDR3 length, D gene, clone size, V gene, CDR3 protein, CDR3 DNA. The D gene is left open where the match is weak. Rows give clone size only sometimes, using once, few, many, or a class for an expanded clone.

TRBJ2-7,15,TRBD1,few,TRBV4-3,CASSQEFRQGREQYF,TGCGCCAGCAGCCAAGAGTTCCGACAGGGCCGCGAGCAGTACTTC
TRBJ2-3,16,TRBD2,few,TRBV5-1,CASSWNSGRATDTQYF,TGCGCCAGCAGCTGGAATAGCGGGAGGGCCACAGATACGCAGTATTTT
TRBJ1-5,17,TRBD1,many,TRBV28,CATQGRAGTGGRQPQHF,TGTGCCACCCAGGGGAGGGCTGGGACAGGGGGTAGGCAGCCCCAGCATTTT
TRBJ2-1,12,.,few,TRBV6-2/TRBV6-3,CASSWVLDEQFF,TGTGCCAGCAGTTGGGTTTTGGATGAGCAGTTCTTC
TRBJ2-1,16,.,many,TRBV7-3,CASSLNVGSSYNEQFF,TGTGCCAGCAGCTTAAACGTCGGGAGCTCCTACAATGAGCAGTTCTTC
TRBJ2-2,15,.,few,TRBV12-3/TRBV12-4,CASRREAGNTGELFF,TGTGCCAGCCGTCGAGAGGCGGGGAACACCGGGGAGCTGTTTTTT
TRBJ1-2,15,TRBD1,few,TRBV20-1,CSAPRQGKKLYGYTF,TGCAGTGCTCCACGACAGGGGAAAAAGCTATATGGCTACACCTTC
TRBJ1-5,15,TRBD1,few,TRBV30,CAWKSGTGGHQPQHF,TGTGCCTGGAAGTCCGGGACAGGTGGGCATCAGCCCCAGCATTTT
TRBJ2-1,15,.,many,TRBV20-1,CSATSGPSSYNEQFF,TGCAGTGCTACCAGCGGGCCATCCTCCTACAATGAGCAGTTCTTC
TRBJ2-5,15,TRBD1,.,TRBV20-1,CSARDPGTAQETQYF,TGCAGTGCTAGAGATCCGGGGACAGCTCAAGAGACCCAGTACTTC
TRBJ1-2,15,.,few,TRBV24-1,CATSDGGGRIYGYTF,TGTGCCACCAGTGATGGTGGGGGCAGAATCTATGGCTACACCTTC
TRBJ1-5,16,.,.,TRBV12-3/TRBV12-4,CASSFIWGDSNQPQHF,TGTGCCAGCAGTTTTATCTGGGGAGATAGCAATCAGCCCCAGCATTTT
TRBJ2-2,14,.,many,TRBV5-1,CASRKIGDTGELFF,TGCGCCAGCAGAAAGATAGGGGACACCGGGGAGCTGTTTTTT
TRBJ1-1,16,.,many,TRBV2,CASSEALGALNTEAFF,TGTGCCAGCAGTGAAGCGTTGGGGGCGTTAAACACTGAAGCTTTCTTT